The 32 T cell receptor beta chains in this list originate from one sample, sequenced in a study of CD8+ T cells in alopecia areata (dated by TCRdb to the late 2010s). The library was generated by the immunoSEQ multiplex PCR assay. RNA was extracted from all samples and reverse transcribed into cDNA as template for TCR sequencing. The table comes from immuneACCESS by way of TCRdb, which keeps in-frame sequences with V and J called. Part of the clones is missing from these tables; in studies checked, under half for an unresolved V gene and the rest for unknown reasons. Here the sample has hundreds of thousands of clones; 60% occur a single time. Together, the top ten hold about 0.9% of the sample. The treatment or condition label corresponds to: oral pan-JAK inhibitor, 5-10 mg twice daily. The material sequenced was CD4+ T cells sorted from blood, taken around week 54, from a patient treated with tofacitinib. The receptors were gathered from a human donor with alopecia areata.

For this clone: At the DNA level, this CDR3 is encoded by other sequences in the same sample as well. The gene calls are TRBV29-1 and TRBJ1-1, with D possibly matching TRBD1 (5 bases). V lost 2 bases to trimming and J lost 1 base, with 8 bases between them. The CDR3 runs to 13 residues. CDR1 and CDR2 (germline): SQVTM, ANQGSEA. CDR3 protein: CSVERQGNTEAFF. The CDR3 DNA reads TGCAGCGTTGAAAGGCAGGGGAACACTGAAGCTTTCTTT.

The chain joins TRBV5-1 to TRBJ2-1; perhaps TRBD2 as D (6 bases). The CDR3 covers 15 residues. CDR1 SGHRS and CDR2 YFSETQ come from the germline V gene. V lost 3 bases, J lost 4 bases, and 14 bases lay in between. As DNA, the CDR3 is TGCGCCAGCAGCTGGGGCGGTAGCGGTTACAATGAGCAGTTCTTC. Amino acid sequence: CASSWGGSGYNEQFF.

The chain combines TRBV29-1 with TRBJ2-1, with D hard to call. The CDR3 spans 11 residues. Germline V gives CDR1 SQVTM, CDR2 ANQGSEA. Deletions cut 6 bases from V and 8 bases from J, with 11 bases between. This CDR3 reads CSVGLWDEQFF. Written as DNA, the CDR3 is TGCAGCGTGGGCCTCTGGGATGAGCAGTTCTTC.

The chain combines TRBV9 with TRBJ2-7; D gene unclear. CDR3 size: 16 residues. Trimming pared 4 bases from V and 2 bases from J, leaving 19 bases between. The germline CDR1 and CDR2 sequences are SGDLS and YYNGEE. The CDR3 sequence is CASSPQTPVAPYEQYF. CDR3 sequence (DNA): TGTGCCAGCAGCCCCCAAACGCCTGTTGCCCCCTACGAGCAGTACTTC. Supplemented by reference TRBV9 and TRBJ2-7, the full variable domain reads DSGVTQTPKHLITATGQRVTLRCSPRSGDLSVYWYQQSLDQGLQFLIQYYNGEERAKGNILERFSAQQFPDLHSELNLSSLELGDSALYFCASSPQTPVAPYEQYFGPGTRLTVT.

This chain joins TRBV30 and TRBJ2-1, with TRBD2 as a possible D gene (6 bases). There are 12 residues in the CDR3. The V gene's germline CDR1 is GTSNPN and CDR2 SVGIG (reference sequence). The CDR3 is CASGTPRSEQFF. The CDR3 region has the DNA TGTGCATCCGGGACTCCGAGGTCTGAGCAGTTCTTC.

The chain couples TRBV9 to TRBJ2-7; tentatively, D is TRBD2 (5 bases). The CDR3 consists of 15 residues. The germline V gene has CDR1 SGDLS and CDR2 YYNGEE. Trimming left V 4 bases short and J 0 bases short, with 14 bases between. DNA of the CDR3: TGTGCCAGCAGCTCCGGGATCATGAGCTCCTACGAGCAGTACTTC. Its translation is CASSSGIMSSYEQYF.

V gene TRBV7-9 combines with J gene TRBJ1-5; no reliable D call. Germline CDR1 SEHNR, CDR2 FQNEAQ (reference sequence). Trimming pared 4 bases from V and 5 bases from J, leaving 9 bases between. The CDR3 contains 13 residues. The CDR3 coding sequence is TGTGCCAGCAGCTGGGGTTCGGATCAGCCCCAGCATTTT. Its protein is CASSWGSDQPQHF.

This clone was counted between two and nine times. The chain links TRBV29-1 to TRBJ2-7, with 11 bases aligning to TRBD2. Per germline, CDR1 SQVTM and CDR2 ANQGSEA. V lost 7 bases to trimming and J lost 6 bases; unmatched junction nucleotides: 8. The CDR3 runs 13 residues. CDR3 DNA sequence: TGCAGCGGCCGACTAGCGGGGAGGAGCGAGCAGTACTTC. Translated: CSGRLAGRSEQYF.

The genes are TRBV30 and TRBJ1-2; the D gene is possibly TRBD1 (6 bases). The CDR3 consists of 16 residues. Germline CDR1 is GTSNPN and CDR2 is SVGIG (reference sequence). V was clipped by 3 bases and J by 4 bases, with 21 bases between them. CDR3 region: CAWSLPSGANFYGYTF. The DNA for the CDR3 is TGTGCCTGGAGCCTTCCCTCGGGGGCGAACTTCTATGGCTACACCTTC.

J is TRBJ2-3 and V is TRBV7-2, with TRBD1 as a possible D gene (6 bases). Trimming took 1 base from V and 0 from J, leaving 11 bases between them. Germline V CDR1 and CDR2: SGHTA, FQGNSA. CDR3 length: 16 residues. The CDR3 bases are TGTGCCAGCAGCTTAGTGGGGGCACGTAGCACAGATACGCAGTATTTT. Translating it yields CASSLVGARSTDTQYF.

This clone was found a few times. The chain recombines TRBV13 with TRBJ1-6; D gene unclear. Deletions cut 0 bases from V and 9 bases from J, with 9 bases between. In germline, CDR1 is PRHDT, CDR2 FYEKMQ (reference sequence). The CDR3 has 14 residues. CDR3 bases: TGTGCCAGCAGCTTAGGCGAATGGGGTTCACCCCTCCACTTT. Amino acids: CASSLGEWGSPLHF.

V and J are TRBV11-1 and TRBJ1-1; D ambiguous. Germline V gives CDR1 SGHAT, CDR2 FQDESV (reference sequence). The CDR3 is 13 amino acids. Trimming stripped 4 bases from V and 1 base from J, with 7 bases between. CDR3 sequence: CASSSQTNTEAFF. Here the CDR3 DNA reads TGTGCCAGCAGCTCCCAAACGAACACTGAAGCTTTCTTT. Full variable domain (missing parts from reference TRBV11-1 and TRBJ1-1): EAEVAQSPRYKITEKSQAVAFWCDPISGHATLYWYRQILGQGPELLVQFQDESVVDDSQLPKDRFSAERLKGVDSTLKIQPAELGDSAMYLCASSSQTNTEAFFGQGTRLTVV.

Notes on this clone: One junction end disagrees with the germline gene, perhaps due to a read error. This sequence joins TRBV30 and TRBJ1-2, with no clear D. This CDR3 comprises 11 residues. From germline, CDR1 is GTSNPN and CDR2 SVGIG (reference sequence). The CDR3 bases are TGTGCCTGGAGTGTAAGGATCGTCCTCGACTTC. Protein product: CAWSVRIVLDF.

This clone was observed a handful of times. This sequence joins TRBV29-1 and TRBJ2-3, with TRBD2 matching over 9 bases. Germline assignment: CDR1 SQVTM and CDR2 ANQGSEA. Trimming took 5 bases from V and 4 from J; bases not matched to a gene: 7. The CDR3 is 14 amino acids. The CDR3, as DNA: TGCAGCGTTCTGGGCGGGGGGGGCGCAGATACGCAGTATTTT. This gives the protein CSVLGGGGADTQYF.

The J gene is TRBJ2-5, the V gene TRBV5-5; D is possibly TRBD1 (5 bases). The CDR3 is 15 amino acids. CDR1 is SGHKS, CDR2 YYEKEE, per germline (reference sequence). Trimming took 4 bases from V and 1 from J, leaving 14 bases between them. The CDR3 here is CASSIMTAFQETQYF. CDR3 in DNA: TGTGCCAGCAGCATCATGACAGCTTTCCAAGAGACCCAGTACTTC.

The chain is built from TRBV2 and TRBJ1-1; D not certain. The germline V and J ends were trimmed by 7 bases and 1 base, with 10 bases remaining between them. This CDR3 region has 13 residues. Per germline, CDR1 SNHLY and CDR2 FYNNEI. CDR3 coding DNA: TGTGCCAGCACCCGAGCTGAGAACACTGAAGCTTTCTTT. It specifies CASTRAENTEAFF.

J is TRBJ2-1 and V is TRBV11-2, with 9 nucleotides matching TRBD1. After removal of 5 bases from V and 9 bases from J, the junction contained 5 bases not matched to a gene. Germline V CDR1 and CDR2: SGHAT, FQNNGV. The CDR3 loop spans 13 amino acids. CDR3 protein: CASSVRTGAEQFF. The CDR3 coding sequence is TGTGCCAGCAGCGTACGGACAGGGGCTGAGCAGTTCTTC.

This clone has more than one count but fewer than ten. The chain combines TRBV19 with TRBJ1-1, with unresolved D. The germline V gene encodes CDR1 LNHDA and CDR2 SQIVND (reference sequence). The CDR3 is made up of 10 amino acids. The V end lost 6 bases, the J end lost 3 bases, and 2 bases lay between the germline ends. CDR3 residues: CASRDTEAFF. DNA for the CDR3: TGTGCCAGTAGAGACACTGAAGCTTTCTTT.

The V call is TRBV30, the J call TRBJ1-1; D is perhaps TRBD1 (5 bases). Germline values: CDR1 GTSNPN, CDR2 SVGIG (reference sequence). The length of the CDR3 is 12 residues. The germline V and J ends were trimmed by 4 bases and 10 bases, with 16 bases remaining between them. The CDR3 DNA reads as TGTGCCTGGACCACTGATTTAAGGGGAGCTTTCTTT. This sequence encodes CAWTTDLRGAFF.

This sequence joins TRBV6-5 and TRBJ2-7; TRBD1 matches at 10 bases. CDR3 size: 15 residues. Per germline, CDR1 MNHEY and CDR2 SVGAGI. With V trimmed by 6 bases and J by 3 bases, 8 bases remained unmatched. In nucleotides, the CDR3 is TGTGCCAGCAGCGTTCCGTGGGACAGGGGCTACGAGCAGTACTTC. Amino acid sequence: CASSVPWDRGYEQYF.

The chain combines TRBV2 with TRBJ2-3; TRBD2 aligns across 11 bases. Germline V gives CDR1 SNHLY, CDR2 FYNNEI. The CDR3 spans 17 residues. V was clipped by 7 bases and J by 1 base; unmatched bases: 10. The CDR3 coding sequence is TGTGCCAGCATTTTCGACCTAGCGGGGGGCCGCACAGATACGCAGTATTTT. Amino acids: CASIFDLAGGRTDTQYF.

The genes are TRBV7-2 and TRBJ2-7, with D maybe TRBD1 (5 bases). Germline CDR1 SGHTA, CDR2 FQGNSA. V was pared by 4 bases and J by 4 bases, with 8 bases between. The CDR3 covers 12 residues. The DNA of the CDR3 is TGTGCCAGCAGCTCGTCAGGGTACGAGCAGTACTTC. Translated: CASSSSGYEQYF.

The chain combines TRBV30 with TRBJ2-4; 10 bases fit TRBD2. The trim removed 7 bases at V and 2 bases at J, leaving 14 bases unmatched. This CDR3 has 17 residues. Looked up from germline, CDR1 is GTSNPN and CDR2 is SVGIG (reference sequence). The CDR3 region is CAFASGGLSDPKNIQYF. DNA of the CDR3: TGTGCCTTCGCTAGCGGGGGCCTGTCAGATCCCAAAAACATTCAGTACTTC.

V gene TRBV30 combines with J gene TRBJ1-2, with D unresolved. There are 11 residues in the CDR3. Germline CDR1 is GTSNPN and CDR2 is SVGIG (reference sequence). V gave up 2 bases and J gave up 8 bases, with 9 bases separating them. The CDR3 coding sequence is TGTGCCTGGAGTATAGGGAGAGGCTACACCTTC. Protein product: CAWSIGRGYTF.

The V call is TRBV30, the J call TRBJ1-5; tentative D call: TRBD1 (6 bases). Germline loops: CDR1 GTSNPN, CDR2 SVGIG (reference sequence). V was pared by 4 bases and J by 0 bases, with 7 bases between. CDR3 length: 13 residues. CDR3 loop: CAWMGASNQPQHF. CDR3 DNA sequence: TGTGCCTGGATGGGGGCTAGCAATCAGCCCCAGCATTTT.

The chain recombines TRBV23-1 with TRBJ1-4; the D gene is possibly TRBD1 (6 bases). TRBV23-1 belongs to the ORF category, with a function that is uncertain. The CDR3 totals 18 residues. Trimming stripped 2 bases from V and 3 bases from J, with 19 bases between. The CDR3 sequence: CASSQEDSLGGPNEKLFF. Written as DNA, the CDR3 is TGCGCCAGCAGTCAAGAGGACAGCCTAGGGGGTCCTAATGAAAAACTGTTTTTT.

The V gene is TRBV7-9, the J gene TRBJ2-7, with TRBD1 matching over 7 bases. After removal of 5 bases from V and 6 bases from J, the junction contained 10 bases not matched to a gene. The germline CDR1 and CDR2 sequences are SEHNR and FQNEAQ (reference sequence). The CDR3 loop spans 14 amino acids. The DNA for the CDR3 is TGTGCCAGCAGCCCCGGGACAGCCAAATCCGAGCAGTACTTC. It translates to CASSPGTAKSEQYF.

The chain has TRBV4-1 and TRBJ1-2; D not resolved. V was trimmed by 0 bases and J by 1 base, leaving 12 bases between them. The CDR3 spans 16 residues. Germline V lookup: CDR1 MGHRA, CDR2 YSYEKL. CDR3 sequence (DNA): TGCGCCAGCAGCCAAGAGGGTAGTCGGGTTAACTATGGCTACACCTTC. Protein product: CASSQEGSRVNYGYTF.

This clone was observed a handful of times. The chain links TRBV14 to TRBJ2-7; D is unresolved. Trimming shortened V by 0 bases and J by 9 bases, and 12 bases separated the two germline ends. CDR3 size: 13 residues. CDR1 SGHDN and CDR2 FVKESK come from the germline V gene. CDR3 sequence (DNA): TGTGCCAGCAGCCAAGATCTTGGGCTTGGGCAGTACTTC. It is translated as CASSQDLGLGQYF.

This rearrangement joins TRBV30 to TRBJ2-7, with TRBD2 identical over 7 bases. V lost 0 bases to trimming and J lost 4 bases; unmatched junction nucleotides: 3. Germline CDR1 reads GTSNPN; CDR2 reads SVGIG (reference sequence). The CDR3 is made up of 13 amino acids. The DNA of the CDR3 is TGTGCCTGGAGTGTACGGGGGGTGTACGAGCAGTACTTC. Its protein product is CAWSVRGVYEQYF.

The table lists this clone with a count of one. J is TRBJ1-2 and V is TRBV25-1; D is undetermined. The length of the CDR3 is 11 residues. Looked up from germline, CDR1 is MGHDK and CDR2 is SYGVNS. Trimming shortened V by 5 bases and J by 6 bases, and 7 bases separated the two germline ends. CDR3 sequence reads: CASSRPDGYTF. DNA of the CDR3: TGTGCCAGCAGTCGGCCAGATGGCTACACCTTC.

V gene TRBV30 combines with J gene TRBJ1-3; 7 bases align to TRBD1. The CDR3 has 13 residues. Germline V gene data show CDR1 as GTSNPN and CDR2 as SVGIG (reference sequence). V shed 8 bases, J shed 3 bases, and the junction held 7 bases outside the gene matches. The CDR3, as DNA: TGTGCCGGTAACAGGGGAAGTGGAAACACCATATATTTT. It yields the protein CAGNRGSGNTIYF.